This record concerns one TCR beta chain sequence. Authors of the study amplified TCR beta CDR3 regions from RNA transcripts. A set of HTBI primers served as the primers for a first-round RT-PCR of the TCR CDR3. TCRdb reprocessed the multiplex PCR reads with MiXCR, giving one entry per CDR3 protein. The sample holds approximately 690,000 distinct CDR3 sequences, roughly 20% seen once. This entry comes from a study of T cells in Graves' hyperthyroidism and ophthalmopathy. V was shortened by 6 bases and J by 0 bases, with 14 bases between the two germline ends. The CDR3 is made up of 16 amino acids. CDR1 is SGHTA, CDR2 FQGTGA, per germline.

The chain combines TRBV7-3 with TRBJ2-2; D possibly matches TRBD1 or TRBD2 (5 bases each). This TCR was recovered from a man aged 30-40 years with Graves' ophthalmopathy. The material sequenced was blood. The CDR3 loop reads CASRRGAESNTGELFF. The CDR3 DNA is TGTGCCAGCAGGAGGGGAGCGGAGTCGAACACCGGGGAGCTGTTTTTT.